This T cell receptor (beta chain) stems from a study of T cell responses to AZD1222 COVID-19 vaccine. Study observations and caveats: Nearly half of the spike-specific TCRs reportedly recognize variant regions that carry no mutations. Donors skewed white British and female; clonal diversity was possibly underestimated.

This clone showed up just once. Its specificity is unknown. Clones were read by immunoSEQ multiplex PCR, and TCRdb kept only the in-frame ones, dropping some. This sample has about 130,000 clones, with around 92% found just once. The CDR3 length is 14 residues. Germline CDR1 is LNHDA and CDR2 is SQIVND (reference sequence). V trimming: 7 bases; J trimming: 1 base; junction bases outside the gene matches: 6. The material sequenced was peripheral blood, taken 28 days after the second AZD1222 dose. The chain carries TRBV19 and TRBJ1-1; 7 bases agree with TRBD1. The TCR was taken from an adult who received the AZD1222 COVID-19 vaccine. This CDR3 reads CASTYRGQNTEAFF. Written as DNA, the CDR3 is TGTGCCAGTACTTACAGGGGCCAGAACACTGAAGCTTTCTTT.